Each of the 27 T cell receptor beta chains below was sequenced from the same sample in a study of cytomegalovirus exposure and HLA in healthy donors. Amplification used 60 Vbeta primers and 13 Jbeta primers. Data came from immunoSEQ multiplex PCR; TCRdb stores just in-frame clones and leaves some out. The table records 200,000 to 250,000 clones, over 60% of them present only once. Sequenced sample: PBMCs. Receptors were obtained from a middle-aged man in good health and CMV-seronegative.

This sequence joins TRBV5-4 and TRBJ2-1; D remains ambiguous. V was shortened by 4 bases and J by 5 bases, with 16 bases between the two germline ends. CDR3 length: 15 amino acids. Germline CDR1 and CDR2: SGHNT and YYREEE (reference sequence). The CDR3 region is CASSDRSRNHNEQFF. In DNA form, the CDR3 reads TGTGCCAGCAGCGATCGCTCCAGGAATCACAATGAGCAGTTCTTC.

This clone was counted only a few times. This sequence joins TRBV10-3 and TRBJ1-5, with D perhaps TRBD1 (6 bases). The germline CDR1 and CDR2 sequences are ENHRY and SYGVKD. Trimming left V 8 bases short and J 5 bases short, with 10 bases between. This CDR3 region has 12 residues. In DNA, the CDR3 is TGTGCCATCTCGGGGGGCGATCAGCCCCAGCATTTT. This translates into CAISGGDQPQHF.

The chain joins TRBV7-9 to TRBJ1-2; 10 bases are a match to TRBD1. The ends lost 4 bases at V and 8 bases at J; junction bases unmatched: 7. The CDR3 is 14 residues long. CDR1 and CDR2 (germline): SEHNR, FQNEAQ (reference sequence). The CDR3 DNA reads as TGTGCCAGCAGCTCTACGACAGGGGGCCTAGGCTACACCTTC. Its protein is CASSSTTGGLGYTF.

The chain couples TRBV2 to TRBJ2-3, with TRBD2 identical over 16 bases. This CDR3 comprises 18 residues. Losses at the gene ends were 5 bases for V and 5 bases for J; bases not matched to a gene: 10. Germline V gene data show CDR1 as SNHLY and CDR2 as FYNNEI. In nucleotides, the CDR3 is TGTGCCAGCAGTCGTCCCGGGACTAGCGGGGGGGCCATAGATACGCAGTATTTT. Its translation: CASSRPGTSGGAIDTQYF. Looking up the rest from reference TRBV2 and TRBJ2-3 gives the full variable domain: EPEVTQTPSHQVTQMGQEVILRCVPISNHLYFYWYRQILGQKVEFLVSFYNNEISEKSEIFDDQFSVERPDGSNFTLKIRSTKLEDSAMYFCASSRPGTSGGAIDTQYFGPGTRLTVL.

The chain joins TRBV7-2 to TRBJ2-7; weak D call: TRBD1 (6 bases). Germline-derived CDR1 and CDR2 are SGHTA and FQGNSA. CDR3 length: 14 amino acids. V was cut by 6 bases and J by 6 bases, with 18 bases left in between. The CDR3 nucleotides read TGTGCCAGCAGTCCGGGACATGGAAGTGCCGAGCAGTACTTC. It encodes CASSPGHGSAEQYF.

The J gene is TRBJ2-1, the V gene TRBV18, with D possibly being TRBD1 (6 bases). The CDR3 is 15 residues long. Looked up from germline, CDR1 is KGHSH and CDR2 is LQKENI. V gave up 3 bases and J gave up 2 bases, with 11 bases separating them. DNA of the CDR3: TGTGCCAGCTCACCCCCGAAGGGGGCCTACAATGAGCAGTTCTTC. Amino acid sequence: CASSPPKGAYNEQFF. Full variable domain (outside the CDR3, taken from reference TRBV18 and TRBJ2-1): NAGVMQNPRHLVRRRGQEARLRCSPMKGHSHVYWYRQLPEEGLKFMVYLQKENIIDESGMPKERFSAEFPKEGPSILRIQQVVRGDSAAYFCASSPPKGAYNEQFFGPGTRLTVL.

The chain uses TRBV7-9 and TRBJ2-7; D not resolved. V dropped 5 bases and J dropped 3 bases, with 11 bases sitting between them. The CDR3 is 13 amino acids. Germline values: CDR1 SEHNR, CDR2 FQNEAQ (reference sequence). The CDR3 DNA sequence: TGTGCCAGCAGCCCAAGTCGGTACTACGAGCAGTACTTC. It specifies CASSPSRYYEQYF.

The chain combines TRBV30 with TRBJ1-3, with D hard to call. The length of the CDR3 is 14 residues. The germline V gene has CDR1 GTSNPN and CDR2 SVGIG (reference sequence). Trimming removed 0 bases from V and 0 bases from J, with 6 bases in between. CDR3 nucleotides: TGTGCCTGGAGTGTAATTTACTCTGGAAACACCATATATTTT. Translation: CAWSVIYSGNTIYF.

This chain joins TRBV7-2 and TRBJ2-3; the D gene is possibly TRBD1 (6 bases). This CDR3 is built from 17 residues. The germline gives CDR1 SGHTA, CDR2 FQGNSA. V lost 4 bases, J lost 0 bases, and 17 bases lay in between. This chain's CDR3 is CASSSFGQLYSTDTQYF. CDR3 nucleotide sequence: TGTGCCAGCAGCTCATTTGGACAGCTATACAGCACAGATACGCAGTATTTT.

The genes are TRBV28 and TRBJ2-5, with D perhaps matching TRBD1 (7 bases). Germline V gene sequence: CDR1 MDHEN, CDR2 SYDVKM. V was cut by 6 bases and J by 1 base, with 15 bases left in between. The CDR3 covers 15 residues. The CDR3 bases are TGTGCCAGCAGCCCCTGGAGGGGGCCCCAAGAGACCCAGTACTTC. This encodes CASSPWRGPQETQYF.

The chain is built from TRBV18 and TRBJ2-2; 7 bases agree with TRBD1. V was clipped by 2 bases and J by 5 bases; unmatched bases: 5. The CDR3 sequence is 15 residues long. The germline V gene encodes CDR1 KGHSH and CDR2 LQKENI. This chain's CDR3 is CASSPTTGWTGELFF. CDR3 nucleotide sequence: TGTGCCAGCTCACCAACGACAGGGTGGACCGGGGAGCTGTTTTTT.

This clone has just one count. This sequence joins TRBV12-5 and TRBJ2-3, with D unresolved. V was pared by 1 base and J by 6 bases, with 11 bases between. The CDR3 is 14 amino acids. The V gene's germline CDR1 is LGHNT and CDR2 FRNRAP. The CDR3 loop is CASGLALFPDTQYF. The CDR3 bases are TGTGCTAGTGGTTTGGCCCTCTTTCCGGATACGCAGTATTTT.

This chain connects TRBV9 to TRBJ1-4; unclear D gene. Germline CDR1 SGDLS, CDR2 YYNGEE. Trimming took 0 bases from V and 2 from J, leaving 8 bases between them. CDR3 length: 15 amino acids. CDR3 region: CASSVAGRTNEKLFF. In nucleotides, the CDR3 is TGTGCCAGCAGCGTAGCCGGCAGGACTAATGAAAAACTGTTTTTT.

V is TRBV5-5 and J is TRBJ1-6, with 9 nucleotides matching TRBD1. The V segment lost 0 bases and the J segment 5 bases; nucleotides outside the gene matches: 0. The CDR3 contains 15 residues. Germline-derived CDR1 and CDR2 are SGHKS and YYEKEE (reference sequence). The CDR3 nucleotides read TGTGCCAGCAGCTTGGGACAGGGGGATAATTCACCCCTCCACTTT. It specifies CASSLGQGDNSPLHF.

This chain joins TRBV7-9 and TRBJ2-1; 8 bases are a match to TRBD1. V was pared by 5 bases and J by 14 bases, with 8 bases of the junction left unmatched. The CDR3 has 12 residues. Germline CDR1 is SEHNR and CDR2 is FQNEAQ (reference sequence). CDR3 sequence (DNA): TGTGCCAGCAGCATCGGACAGGGTCGAAAGTTCTTC. It translates to CASSIGQGRKFF.

The V call is TRBV11-2, the J call TRBJ2-5; perhaps TRBD1 as D (5 bases). The CDR3 loop spans 13 amino acids. Trimming removed 3 bases at V and 7 bases at J, with 12 bases between. Germline CDR1 is SGHAT and CDR2 is FQNNGV. CDR3 loop: CASSLGRGWTQYF. The CDR3 nucleotides read TGTGCCAGCAGCTTGGGAAGGGGATGGACCCAGTACTTC.

The V call is TRBV2, the J call TRBJ2-3; maybe TRBD1 (5 bases). The V end lost 7 bases, the J end lost 7 bases, and 21 bases lay between the germline ends. Per germline, CDR1 SNHLY and CDR2 FYNNEI. The length of the CDR3 is 15 residues. CDR3 residues: CASNPEGAGPNTQYF. The CDR3 DNA sequence: TGTGCCAGCAACCCCGAAGGGGCAGGGCCGAATACGCAGTATTTT.

The chain recombines TRBV6-1 with TRBJ2-1; 12 bases are shared with TRBD1. Germline values: CDR1 MNHNS, CDR2 SASEGT. This CDR3 has 15 residues. With V trimmed by 2 bases and J by 8 bases, 4 bases remained unmatched. CDR3 nucleotide sequence: TGTGCCAGCAGTGAATCCGGGACAGGGGGCGATGAGCAGTTCTTC. As protein: CASSESGTGGDEQFF.

In this sample, this clone turned up a few times. The J gene is TRBJ2-7, the V gene TRBV7-8, with 9 bases fitting TRBD1. Germline V gene lookup returns CDR1 SGHVS and CDR2 FQNEAQ. This CDR3 is 15 amino acids long. V dropped 3 bases and J dropped 3; count of bases not matched to a gene: 6. Here the CDR3 DNA reads TGTGCCAGCAGCTTCCAGGGACAGGGAATCTACGAGCAGTACTTC. As protein: CASSFQGQGIYEQYF.

The gene calls are TRBV9 and TRBJ2-5, with 7 bases lining up with TRBD2. The V and J ends lost 4 bases and 1 base, in that order; junction bases with no gene match: 7. This CDR3 is built from 15 residues. Germline lookup yields CDR1 SGDLS and CDR2 YYNGEE. CDR3 in amino acids: CASSPGGGSQETQYF. CDR3 DNA: TGTGCCAGCAGCCCTGGGGGGGGAAGCCAAGAGACCCAGTACTTC.

V and J are TRBV5-1 and TRBJ2-2; 11 bases agree with TRBD2. The CDR3 sequence is 17 residues long. Per germline, CDR1 SGHRS and CDR2 YFSETQ. V was clipped by 0 bases and J by 5 bases; unmatched bases: 6. The CDR3 DNA is TGCGCCAGCAGCTTGGATCTAGCGGGAGGAGGGACCGGGGAGCTGTTTTTT. This encodes CASSLDLAGGGTGELFF.

The V call is TRBV13, the J call TRBJ2-7, with TRBD1 matching 7 bases. This CDR3 spans 15 amino acids. Germline CDR1 reads PRHDT; CDR2 reads FYEKMQ (reference sequence). V shed 3 bases and J 2 bases; nucleotides not matched to a gene: 7. This chain's CDR3 is CASSFSLGQAYEQYF. The CDR3 region has the DNA TGTGCCAGCAGCTTCAGTCTAGGACAGGCCTACGAGCAGTACTTC.

This clone was seen more than once but under ten times. This chain links TRBV7-8 with TRBJ2-7; 8 positions agree with TRBD1. Per the germline V gene, CDR1 is SGHVS and CDR2 is FQNEAQ. There are 13 residues in the CDR3. After removal of 5 bases from V and 8 bases from J, the junction contained 8 bases not matched to a gene. DNA for the CDR3: TGTGCCAGCAGCCCGGACAGGACAGGGAAGCAGTACTTC. Its protein product is CASSPDRTGKQYF.

The chain couples TRBV9 to TRBJ1-1; D ambiguous. Trimming took off 4 bases at V and 1 base at J, with 11 bases between the two ends. CDR3 length equals 14 residues. Looked up from germline, CDR1 is SGDLS and CDR2 is YYNGEE. The CDR3 is CASSRDGENTEAFF. The DNA for the CDR3 is TGTGCCAGCAGCCGAGACGGGGAGAACACTGAAGCTTTCTTT.

The chain employs TRBV6-6 and TRBJ1-5, with D possibly being TRBD1 (5 bases). Germline-derived CDR1 and CDR2 are MNHNY and SVGAGI (reference sequence). The CDR3 is made up of 14 amino acids. Trimming cost V 0 bases and J 12 bases, with 15 bases left between them. DNA of the CDR3: TGTGCCAGCAGTTACTCAGGGACTTCAAACAACCAGCATTTT. Translation: CASSYSGTSNNQHF.

The chain carries TRBV28 and TRBJ1-5; unclear D gene. With 7 bases removed from V and 0 bases from J, the gap between germline ends came to 10 bases. Germline V CDR1 and CDR2: MDHEN, SYDVKM. The CDR3 contains 14 residues. CDR3 bases: TGTGCCAGCAAAAGACATCATAGCAATCAGCCCCAGCATTTT. Translating gives CASKRHHSNQPQHF.

The rearrangement links TRBV7-9 to TRBJ1-1, with D possibly being TRBD1 (6 bases). The V gene's germline CDR1 is SEHNR and CDR2 FQNEAQ (reference sequence). The CDR3 length is 15 residues. V shed 5 bases and J shed 6 bases, with 19 bases lying between them. The CDR3 loop is CASSPPAGAYAEAFF. The CDR3 DNA is TGTGCCAGCAGCCCACCTGCAGGGGCCTACGCTGAAGCTTTCTTT.